These 27 T cell receptor beta chains share one sample of origin, sequenced in a study of blood T cell repertoires in COVID-19. TCRdb's table, derived via immunoSEQ multiplex PCR, lists solely in-frame clones and lacks some. The data show 150,000 to 200,000 clones, 75% to 90% seen once. Material: PBMCs or T cells enriched from blood (not recorded which). Receptors originate from a woman aged 18-29 years who had recovered from COVID-19.

The J gene is TRBJ2-1, the V gene TRBV10-3, with D maybe TRBD2 (5 bases). There are 16 residues in the CDR3. V lost 6 bases, J lost 2 bases, and 17 bases lay in between. The germline gives CDR1 ENHRY, CDR2 SYGVKD. CDR3 residues: CAIRPSGGQAYNEQFF. In DNA form, the CDR3 reads TGTGCCATCAGGCCATCCGGCGGGCAGGCCTACAATGAGCAGTTCTTC.

This chain uses TRBV11-2 with TRBJ1-1, with D possibly matching TRBD1 (6 bases). Trimming left V 5 bases short and J 8 bases short, with 21 bases between. This CDR3 spans 15 amino acids. The V gene's germline CDR1 is SGHAT and CDR2 FQNNGV. CDR3 sequence reads: CASSLPGTSPVEAFF. The CDR3 DNA sequence: TGTGCCAGCAGCCTGCCCGGGACATCACCCGTAGAAGCTTTCTTT. Complete variable domain (other parts from reference TRBV11-2 and TRBJ1-1): EAGVAQSPRYKIIEKRQSVAFWCNPISGHATLYWYQQILGQGPKLLIQFQNNGVVDDSQLPKDRFSAERLKGVDSTLKIQPAKLEDSAVYLCASSLPGTSPVEAFFGQGTRLTVV.

The rearrangement uses TRBV30 and TRBJ1-2; D might be TRBD1 (6 bases). Germline V CDR1 and CDR2: GTSNPN, SVGIG (reference sequence). Between the trimmed V and J ends, which lost 1 base and 8 bases, there was a span of 20 bases. CDR3 length: 15 amino acids. In DNA, the CDR3 is TGTGCCTGGAGTGGGGGACAAGCCCCGGGTACGGGCTACACCTTC. Its protein is CAWSGGQAPGTGYTF.

The V call is TRBV2, the J call TRBJ1-2, with a possible D match to TRBD1 (5 bases). Germline V lookup: CDR1 SNHLY, CDR2 FYNNEI. The V gene lost 3 bases and the J gene lost 12 bases, with 20 bases spanning the gap. The CDR3 spans 14 residues. The CDR3 coding sequence is TGTGCCAGCAGTGAGTCCTCCGGACACATCCACCACACCTTC. This encodes CASSESSGHIHHTF.

The chain uses TRBV9 and TRBJ1-6; TRBD1 matches 10 bases. V lost 2 bases and J lost 8; bases outside the gene matches: 10. CDR3 length: 17 amino acids. Per the germline V gene, CDR1 is SGDLS and CDR2 is YYNGEE. CDR3 loop: CASSVRTGGTLDSPLHF. CDR3 sequence (DNA): TGTGCCAGCAGCGTCCGGACAGGGGGTACTTTGGATTCACCCCTCCACTTT.

V is TRBV7-2 and J is TRBJ1-6; tentative D call: TRBD1 (6 bases). The CDR3 spans 15 residues. The ends were cut back, 5 bases at V and 9 bases at J, with 17 bases in the middle. Germline V lookup: CDR1 SGHTA, CDR2 FQGNSA. The CDR3: CASSISGHLASPLHF. The CDR3 DNA follows: TGTGCCAGCAGCATCTCGGGACATCTCGCTTCACCCCTCCACTTT. The full variable domain, with the rest looked up from reference TRBV7-2 and TRBJ1-6, is GAGVSQSPSNKVTEKGKDVELRCDPISGHTALYWYRQSLGQGLEFLIYFQGNSAPDKSGLPSDRFSAERTGGSVSTLTIQRTQQEDSAVYLCASSISGHLASPLHFGNGTRLTVT.

The chain employs TRBV9 and TRBJ2-3; possibly TRBD2 for D (7 bases). The V and J ends lost 0 bases and 5 bases respectively, with 10 bases between them. There are 14 residues in the CDR3. The germline V gene encodes CDR1 SGDLS and CDR2 YYNGEE. Here the CDR3 DNA reads TGTGCCAGCAGCGTAGAGGGGGAGGGAGATACGCAGTATTTT. As protein: CASSVEGEGDTQYF.

The rearrangement links TRBV11-3 to TRBJ2-2; 10 nucleotides align to TRBD2. CDR3 length: 19 residues. Trimming at V came to 0 bases and at J to 0 bases, leaving 7 bases not matched to a gene. From germline, CDR1 is SGHNT and CDR2 YENEEA. CDR3 sequence: CASSLELAGPFANTGELFF. In DNA form, the CDR3 reads TGTGCCAGCAGCTTAGAACTAGCGGGGCCATTCGCGAACACCGGGGAGCTGTTTTTT. Supplemented by reference TRBV11-3 and TRBJ2-2, the full variable domain reads EAGVVQSPRYKIIEKKQPVAFWCNPISGHNTLYWYLQNLGQGPELLIRYENEEAVDDSQLPKDRFSAERLKGVDSTLKIQPAELGDSAVYLCASSLELAGPFANTGELFFGEGSRLTVL.

The V call is TRBV12-5, the J call TRBJ1-5, with D unresolved. V lost 4 bases and J 3 bases, leaving 7 bases between the germline ends. This CDR3 has 13 amino acids. Germline values: CDR1 LGHNT, CDR2 FRNRAP. CDR3 residues: CASGSGINQPQHF. Written as DNA, the CDR3 is TGTGCTAGTGGTTCCGGGATCAATCAGCCCCAGCATTTT.

The V call is TRBV7-3, the J call TRBJ2-7, with 8 positions matching TRBD2. With 2 bases clipped from V and 3 bases from J, the junction kept 3 bases outside the gene matches. The CDR3 contains 14 residues. CDR1 SGHTA and CDR2 FQGTGA come from the germline V gene. The CDR3 coding sequence is TGTGCCAGCAGCTTATCGGCGGGAGGCTACGAGCAGTACTTC. Residues: CASSLSAGGYEQYF. Variable domain in full (rest from reference TRBV7-3 and TRBJ2-7): GAGVSQTPSNKVTEKGKYVELRCDPISGHTALYWYRQSLGQGPEFLIYFQGTGAADDSGLPNDRFFAVRPEGSVSTLKIQRTERGDSAVYLCASSLSAGGYEQYFGPGTRLTVT.

This chain links TRBV30 with TRBJ2-3, with D tentatively TRBD2 (6 bases). The ends were cut back, 4 bases at V and 0 bases at J, with 17 bases in the middle. This CDR3 comprises 16 residues. The V gene's germline CDR1 is GTSNPN and CDR2 SVGIG (reference sequence). CDR3: CAWTRLPSGSTDTQYF. In DNA, the CDR3 is TGTGCCTGGACCCGGCTTCCCAGCGGGAGCACAGATACGCAGTATTTT.

This clone was seen a single time. The gene calls are TRBV28 and TRBJ2-3; perhaps TRBD2 as D (5 bases). The CDR3 is made up of 17 amino acids. V was clipped by 5 bases and J by 3 bases, with 21 bases between them. Germline loops: CDR1 MDHEN, CDR2 SYDVKM. Here the CDR3 DNA reads TGTGCCAGCAGTGCCCCCTCCCGGTTGTGGGAGACAGATACGCAGTATTTT. This translates into CASSAPSRLWETDTQYF.

The chain carries TRBV20-1 and TRBJ2-1; possible D gene TRBD2, 5 bases. Germline V CDR1 and CDR2: DFQATT, SNEGSKA (reference sequence). The CDR3 is made up of 15 amino acids. The V end was cut by 3 bases, the J end by 1 base, with 13 bases between. The CDR3 region is CSASWPSTSYNEQFF. CDR3 nucleotides: TGCAGTGCTAGTTGGCCTAGCACGTCCTACAATGAGCAGTTCTTC.

The chain combines TRBV6-1 with TRBJ1-3; the D is unclear. Trimming took 3 bases from V and 0 from J, leaving 15 bases between them. Germline V gene data show CDR1 as MNHNS and CDR2 as SASEGT. The CDR3 length is 17 residues. The CDR3 region is CASSDLRPVPSGNTIYF. DNA for the CDR3: TGTGCCAGCAGTGATCTGAGGCCAGTTCCCTCTGGAAACACCATATATTTT.

This chain joins TRBV7-3 and TRBJ2-2, with D perhaps TRBD2 (7 bases). Trimming took 5 bases from V and 6 from J, leaving 16 bases between them. Germline V lookup: CDR1 SGHTA, CDR2 FQGTGA. There are 15 residues in the CDR3. The CDR3 loop reads CASSTLGGGAGELFF. CDR3 DNA: TGTGCCAGCAGCACCCTGGGGGGGGGCGCCGGGGAGCTGTTTTTT. Looking up the rest from reference TRBV7-3 and TRBJ2-2 gives the full variable domain: GAGVSQTPSNKVTEKGKYVELRCDPISGHTALYWYRQSLGQGPEFLIYFQGTGAADDSGLPNDRFFAVRPEGSVSTLKIQRTERGDSAVYLCASSTLGGGAGELFFGEGSRLTVL.

CDR3 region: CASSQPRGNTGELFF. The CDR3 nucleotides are TGCGCCAGCAGCCAACCCCGCGGGAACACCGGGGAGCTGTTTTTT. This rearrangement joins TRBV4-1 to TRBJ2-2; D is uncertain. Trimming pared 2 bases from V and 1 base from J, leaving 8 bases between. The CDR3 consists of 15 residues. In germline, CDR1 is MGHRA, CDR2 YSYEKL.

CDR3 region: CASGDRANQPQHF. CDR3 in DNA: TGTGCCAGCGGTGACAGGGCCAATCAGCCCCAGCATTTT. The V call is TRBV12-3 or TRBV12-4, the J call TRBJ1-5; 7 bases align to TRBD1. The CDR3 is 13 amino acids. J gave up 3 bases and V 8 bases, and 4 bases lay outside the gene matches.

V usage is TRBV5-1 and J usage is TRBJ2-5, with 8 bases fitting TRBD2. V lost 4 bases to trimming and J lost 5 bases; unmatched junction nucleotides: 22. From germline, CDR1 is SGHRS and CDR2 YFSETQ. The CDR3 covers 19 residues. For the CDR3, the DNA is TGCGCCAGCAGCAATAGCAGACAGCGGGAGAGAAGTCGCGAGGAGACCCAGTACTTC. Amino acids: CASSNSRQRERSREETQYF.

The rearrangement links TRBV7-9 to TRBJ2-7; 12 positions match TRBD2. CDR1 is SEHNR, CDR2 FQNEAQ, per germline (reference sequence). V lost 6 bases to trimming and J lost 3 bases; unmatched junction nucleotides: 6. The CDR3 extends over 15 amino acids. CDR3 loop: CASSPLAGGGYEQYF. CDR3 nucleotide sequence: TGTGCCAGCAGTCCCCTAGCGGGAGGGGGCTACGAGCAGTACTTC.

Here the CDR3 DNA reads TGTGCCAGCAGCCCGGGAGTCGATACGCAGTATTTT. Amino acid sequence: CASSPGVDTQYF. The J gene is TRBJ2-3, the V gene TRBV5-4, with a weak D call TRBD2 (6 bases). Germline-derived CDR1 and CDR2 are SGHNT and YYREEE (reference sequence). V was trimmed by 4 bases and J by 6 bases, leaving 9 bases between them. The CDR3 contains 12 residues.

This chain joins TRBV21-1 and TRBJ1-4; the DNA was not used to check the table's D call, TRBD1. TRBV21-1 is shown as a pseudogene. The CDR3 sequence is 17 residues long. CDR3 region: CASSKAPGQKSNEKLFF. Written as DNA, the CDR3 is TGTGCCAGCAGCAAAGCCCCCGGACAGAAGTCTAATGAAAAACTGTTTTTT.

The count of this clone is one. The J gene is TRBJ1-1, the V gene TRBV11-2; 9 bases map to TRBD1. The germline V gene encodes CDR1 SGHAT and CDR2 FQNNGV. Trimming removed 5 bases from V and 4 bases from J; junction bases left unmatched: 11. The CDR3 sequence is 16 residues long. The CDR3 region is CASSPRDRAVSTEAFF. Here the CDR3 DNA reads TGTGCCAGCAGCCCAAGGGACAGGGCTGTAAGCACTGAAGCTTTCTTT.

The rearrangement joins TRBV9 to TRBJ2-5, with D possibly TRBD2 on 5 matching bases. Germline assignment: CDR1 SGDLS and CDR2 YYNGEE. V lost 0 bases and J lost 5, with 14 bases in between. The CDR3 contains 15 residues. The CDR3 DNA reads as TGTGCCAGCAGCGTAGGTTTGGTCGGGAAGGAGACCCAGTACTTC. It encodes CASSVGLVGKETQYF.

The chain uses TRBV28 and TRBJ1-1, with a weak D call TRBD1 (6 bases). Trimming took off 5 bases at V and 3 bases at J, with 16 bases between the two ends. The germline gives CDR1 MDHEN, CDR2 SYDVKM. The CDR3 spans 15 residues. Written as DNA, the CDR3 is TGTGCCAGCAGTCTACAGGGTTTCGTTTACACTGAAGCTTTCTTT. Amino acid sequence: CASSLQGFVYTEAFF. The full variable domain, rest sourced from reference TRBV28 and TRBJ1-1, is DVKVTQSSRYLVKRTGEKVFLECVQDMDHENMFWYRQDPGLGLRLIYFSYDVKMKEKGDIPEGYSVSREKKERFSLILESASTNQTSMYLCASSLQGFVYTEAFFGQGTRLTVV.

The chain joins TRBV30 to TRBJ1-2, with D possibly TRBD1 on 5 matching bases. The CDR3 spans 14 residues. The germline gives CDR1 GTSNPN, CDR2 SVGIG (reference sequence). Between the trimmed V and J ends, which lost 0 bases and 10 bases, there was a span of 18 bases. The CDR3 is CAWSVYRDGGAYTF. The CDR3 DNA is TGTGCCTGGAGTGTATATAGGGACGGAGGGGCCTACACCTTC.

The chain combines TRBV7-2 with TRBJ1-5, with D tentatively TRBD1 (6 bases). The V gene's germline CDR1 is SGHTA and CDR2 FQGNSA. This CDR3 has 18 amino acids. Trimming removed 2 bases at V and 0 bases at J, with 17 bases between. The CDR3 region has the DNA TGTGCCAGCAGCTTAAGGTCAAAGAGGACAGTTAGCAATCAGCCCCAGCATTTT. Amino acids: CASSLRSKRTVSNQPQHF.

CDR3: CASRSDRDNSPLHF. Written as DNA, the CDR3 is TGTGCCAGCAGATCCGACAGGGATAATTCACCCCTCCACTTT. V is TRBV5-5 and J is TRBJ1-6, with 7 bases aligning to TRBD1. The junction had 4 bases not matched to a gene; V was cut back by 5 bases and J by 5 bases. The germline CDR1 and CDR2 sequences are SGHKS and YYEKEE (reference sequence). This CDR3 contains 14 residues.